This entry concerns a single T cell receptor beta chain. Antigen: not known. Profiled with immunoSEQ multiplex PCR; TCRdb holds only in-frame clones, not every one. The sample holds around 560,000 clones, 85% to 95% seen once. CD45RO-negative, CCR7-selected cells formed the naive CD8 fraction, which excluded terminally differentiated effector memory CD45RA+ cells. The V gene's germline CDR1 is SGHDN and CDR2 FVKESK. The CDR3 extends over 15 amino acids. V shed 0 bases and J shed 11 bases, with 19 bases lying between them. This record comes from a study of shared clonotypes between healthy human individuals. Study observations and caveats: Across a handful of donors, naive CD4 shared roughly 5%, naive CD8 more than 3%, memory CD4 roughly 2.1%, memory CD8 0.35% to 0.5%.

The rearrangement uses TRBV14 and TRBJ1-1; no definite D call. Specimen: naive CD8+ T cells sorted from blood. The receptor comes from a woman aged 30 to 39 in good health. The DNA for the CDR3 is TGTGCCAGCAGCCAAGATGAAGGTTGGGTCCACGGGGCTTTCTTT. Translated, it gives CASSQDEGWVHGAFF. Supplemented by reference TRBV14 and TRBJ1-1, the full variable domain reads EAGVTQFPSHSVIEKGQTVTLRCDPISGHDNLYWYRRVMGKEIKFLLHFVKESKQDESGMPNNRFLAERTGGTYSTLKVQPAELEDSGVYFCASSQDEGWVHGAFFGQGTRLTVV.